This T cell receptor beta chain was sequenced for a study of long-term antiretroviral therapy in people with HIV. General study results and limits: The ART regimens used between the mid-2000s and the late 2010s may be less effective than current ones.

On this clone: Its antigen is undetermined.

V lost 0 bases to trimming and J lost 7 bases, with 21 bases between them. Germline CDR1 is GTSNPN and CDR2 is SVGIG (reference sequence). There are 17 residues in the CDR3. The run of the v3.0 immunoSEQ assay was at survey level. Profiling relied on immunoSEQ multiplex PCR, and the TCRdb table lists in-frame clones only, not all of them. The sample contains over 15,000 clones, over 60% of which appear only once. This receptor was identified in a woman between 45 and 65 years old with HIV. The specimen was unsorted PBMCs, collected just under 2.6 years before starting antiretroviral therapy. The chain carries TRBV30 and TRBJ1-4, with a weak D call TRBD1 (5 bases). The chain's CDR3 is CAWSVAGNGGRGEKLFF. The DNA of the CDR3 is TGTGCCTGGAGTGTCGCCGGGAACGGGGGAAGGGGTGAAAAACTGTTTTTT.